This TCR beta chain came from a study of cytomegalovirus exposure and HLA in healthy donors. V dropped 1 base and J dropped 3; count of bases not matched to a gene: 12. CDR3 size: 20 residues. Germline V lookup: CDR1 SGHRS, CDR2 YFSETQ. PCR primers comprised 60 Vbeta and 13 Jbeta primers. Measured with immunoSEQ multiplex PCR; TCRdb has only the in-frame clones, and not every one. The data hold some 110,000 clones, with around four fifths observed a single time. Sequenced: PBMCs. The sequence came from a woman aged 40 to 50 in good health and CMV-seronegative. This chain joins TRBV5-1 and TRBJ2-2, with 13 positions matching TRBD2. The CDR3, as DNA: TGCGCCAGCAGCTTGTTCCCGATCGGACTAGCGGGAGCCTACACCGGGGAGCTGTTTTTT. This encodes CASSLFPIGLAGAYTGELFF.